This T cell receptor (beta chain) stems from a study of blood T cell repertoires in COVID-19. Study in general: Collection of acute and convalescent COVID-19 samples took place in the United States, Italy and Spain. In each case, the material was cDNA or gDNA derived from T cells, B-cell-depleted T cells, or PBMCs.

Authors' processing steps: Quantification of nucleated cells was approximated via reference gene primer amplification. Repertoires were generated with immunoSEQ multiplex PCR, while TCRdb's copy carries only in-frame clones and drops some. Clonal size and the V and J genes are those of that table, whereas D and trimming came from the DNA. The sample gives about 140,000 clones, about 80% of which show up once; under 4.5% is in the top ten. The CDR3 is 14 residues long. From germline, CDR1 is LGHNA and CDR2 YSLEER. V was pared by 1 base and J by 9 bases, with 3 bases of the junction left unmatched. The sequencing input was peripheral blood. The chain joins TRBV4-3 to TRBJ1-6, with 7 bases lining up with TRBD1. This TCR was sampled from a woman aged 55-69 years with acute or convalescent COVID-19. The CDR3 is CASSQGTGVSPLHF. CDR3 sequence (DNA): TGCGCCAGCAGCCAAGGGACAGGAGTTTCACCCCTCCACTTT.